This T cell receptor beta chain was captured in a study of shared T cell receptors in the human thymus (dated by TCRdb to 2020 to 2022). With regard to the full study: The study examined how self-reactive, shared T-cell receptor alpha chains are generated in the human thymus.

There are 17 amino acids in the CDR3, from cysteine to phenylalanine inclusive. The CDR3 DNA has 51 bases and is translated from base 1. CDR1 and CDR2, looked up from the germline V gene, are LGHNA and YNFKEQ. Trimming accounts for 1 base at V and 4 bases at J, while the number of junction bases matched to no gene is 6. Of note for this clone: It has no known antigen specificity. Nothing much larger sits one base from this clone, and base qualities are not available.

The library was made by the immunoSEQ multiplex PCR assay. The clones in this table, taken by TCRdb from immuneACCESS, are in-frame only. Not every clone is retained; where verified, under half of the shortfall comes from an unresolved V gene, and the cause of the rest is unknown. This sample is represented by under 700,000 clones; around 82% of them were singletons. The ten largest account for 0.013% of the sample. This sample was shared with a second study, whose subject was human thymus T cells. Taken from the second paper: The donors were immunologically healthy infants in Finland who had open corrective cardiac surgery for congenital heart defects. Thymus tissue was obtained as surgical resects removed during corrective cardiac surgery. V and J gene segment usage appeared biased in both thymic and peripheral blood repertoires. The related research found that thymic TCR repertoires overlapped highly between unrelated individuals. The study used about 8 infant thymus samples plus four related peripheral blood samples to characterize TCR alpha and beta repertoires. Donor ages ranged from roughly 7 to 244 days, and the cohort comprised over five male and two female infants. Thymocytes were released mechanically from tissue and stored at -70 °C as pellets of 10-30 million cells. Genomic DNA was extracted from frozen cell pellets with a QIAsymphony instrument. The immunoSEQ multiplex PCR assay was used to amplify the TCRB and TCRAD loci from a standardized amount of quality-controlled genomic DNA. The amplicons spanned the V(D)J region and were long enough to cover the CDR3 and allow V and J genes to be identified. The commercial immunoSEQ service was used to sequence amplicons on an Illumina platform. Corrections for primer bias and sequencing errors followed previously described methods, while TCRAD and TCRB definitions were based on the IMGT database. immunoSEQ Analyzer 3.0 and VDJTools were used for repertoire analysis, which covered basic statistics, V/J segment usage, diversity estimates, rarefaction and pairwise overlap. To estimate diversity, the Chao1, ChaoE, Efron-Thisted, Shannon and inverse Simpson indices were applied, and diversity was also estimated on datasets down-sampled to the smallest sample. Repertoire overlap used strict matching of CDR3 nucleotide sequence, V gene and J gene, with Jaccard-based multidimensional scaling clustering. Thymus samples yielded on average approximately 800,000 unique TCRB clonotypes, compared with 70,000 to 85,000 from blood samples.

Sequencing used thymocytes. The chain links TRBV4-2 with TRBJ2-2, with 10 bases in between that match TRBD2. The source of this sequence is a boy younger than two with a congenital heart defect. Donor details come from another sample of the same person, matched by shared clones. The sequence in DNA is TGTGCCAGCAGCCAAGTAAGGAGCGGGAGGGCCACCGGGGAGCTGTTTTTT. This yields the protein CASSQVRSGRATGELFF.